This T cell receptor (beta chain) was documented in a study of cytomegalovirus exposure and HLA in healthy donors. Background on the study: The same platform was used for the 120 validation repertoires and the 600 to 850 first-cohort repertoires, a later analysis reported.

Germline-derived CDR1 and CDR2 are SGHTA and FQGNSA. The CDR3 runs to 16 residues. Trimming removed 1 base at V and 3 bases at J, with 16 bases between. Generated by immunoSEQ multiplex PCR, the TCRdb table keeps only in-frame clones and is missing some. The sample holds about 350,000 clones, approximately 86% seen once. This clonotype was sampled from a woman in her 30s in good health and CMV-seropositive. Sequenced sample: PBMCs. The rearrangement uses TRBV7-2 and TRBJ2-7, with D possibly TRBD2 on 6 matching bases. CDR3 DNA: TGTGCCAGCAGCTTAGAAAGGGAAGCCGGGGGCTACGAGCAGTACTTC. Its translation is CASSLEREAGGYEQYF.